This TCR beta chain was identified in a study of sequential checkpoint blockade in melanoma (dated by TCRdb to about 2019). A note on the overall study: Using 1:1 randomization, the trial assigned patients either to first-line nivolumab followed by ipilimumab (arm A) or to ipilimumab followed by nivolumab (arm B). Maintenance nivolumab came after each of the two trial sequences.

TCRbeta CDR3 regions were immunosequenced from genomic DNA with the immunoSEQ Assay. Before high-throughput sequencing, the genomic DNA was amplified using bias-controlled multiplex PCR. From the authors' description of their analysis: To quantify the absolute abundance of each unique TCRbeta CDR3 region, the sequences were collapsed and filtered. Clonality was defined as 1 minus Pielou's evenness and was calculated using productive rearrangements only. A previously published method was used to identify clones whose frequencies were significantly greater in on-treatment samples than in baseline samples. Not all clones reach the TCRdb copy of this immuneACCESS table, which keeps in-frame sequences only. Checked studies attribute under half of the gap to unresolved V genes and leave the rest unexplained. The V and J calls and clone size were taken over from that table, and D and trimming were inferred from the DNA. The sample profile shows 17,000 or so clones; around 75% of them were found once. Just over 20% of the sample lies in the top ten.

In light of the paper, this sample's treatment or condition label describes: randomized to nivolumab then ipilimumab (arm A) or the reverse (arm B). Prior DNA-damaging chemotherapy had not been received by any trial patient. On a FACS Aria II flow cytometer, live CD3+CD8+ cells that were negative for CD19 and CD56 were sorted from thawed PBMCs. Samples came from patients with melanoma in CheckMate 064, a randomized, open-label phase II trial of sequential checkpoint blockade. Peripheral blood mononuclear cells were collected by leukapheresis, purified using Ficoll-Paque, and frozen in human serum containing around 9.8% DMSO. Immediately after sorting, the purity of sorted blood CD3+CD8+ cells was verified to be >98%, after which DNA was extracted. Study-wide conclusions, independent of this receptor: The response-prediction model combining TCR metrics and mutation burden needs validation in larger, independent patient cohorts.

Notes on this clone: Its antigen has not been determined. No base quality information exists; no much larger clone differs at one position.

Sequences SGHRS (CDR1) and YFSETQ (CDR2) are obtained from the germline V gene. The CDR3 contains 12 residues, cysteine and phenylalanine counted. The kept DNA is CDR3 alone, 36 bases in frame from the first base. V sheds 4 bases and J sheds 9 bases, leaving 14 bases between their ends. The clonotype comes from a human donor with melanoma. Recombination joined TRBV5-1 with TRBJ2-7, with no D gene named confidently. The sample consisted of CD8+ T cells sorted from blood (inferred from file names), taken from a patient given nivolumab and ipilimumab in sequence. The sequenced DNA is TGCGCCAGCAGCACCGATCTCACGGGGCAGTACTTC. This sequence encodes CASSTDLTGQYF.